Presented here are 30 T cell receptor beta chains from one specimen sequenced in a study of blood T cells in healthy people across ages. The use of a sample-barcoded 5' primer and a J-beta primer mix characterized a second PCR of roughly 6 to 11 cycles. TCRdb recomputed calls from the 5' RACE reads with MiXCR, one row per CDR3 protein. The table has 550,000 to 650,000 distinct CDR3 sequences, roughly a quarter seen once. These data are also associated with another study on T cells of mothers and their children.

Specimen: blood. The receptors were sampled from a boy aged 2 to 10 in good health.

This chain connects TRBV2 to TRBJ2-7; no reliable D call. This CDR3 comprises 17 residues. Looked up from germline, CDR1 is SNHLY and CDR2 is FYNNEI. The germline V and J ends were trimmed by 5 bases and 0 bases, with 20 bases remaining between them. The CDR3 region is CASSNVLSDLYSYEQYF. The CDR3 region has the DNA TGTGCCAGCAGTAACGTTCTTTCGGACCTTTACTCCTACGAGCAGTACTTC.

V and J are TRBV12-3 or TRBV12-4 and TRBJ2-5; no reliable D call. Trimming stripped 1 base from V and 5 bases from J, with 11 bases between. The CDR3 covers 14 residues. CDR3 in DNA: TGTGCCAGCAGTTTAGGTTACCTTGGGGAGACCCAGTACTTC. It translates to CASSLGYLGETQYF.

J is TRBJ2-5 and V is TRBV6-2 or TRBV6-3; 7 bases match TRBD1. The end of the DNA fits TRBJ2-7 better, so the J call may be wrong. Germline-derived CDR1 and CDR2 are MNHEY and SVGEGT. CDR3 length: 14 amino acids. CDR3 DNA: TGTGCCAGCAGCAGCGACAGGGTTATCGACGAGCAGTACTTC. Residues: CASSSDRVIDEQYF.

The chain combines TRBV19 with TRBJ2-1, with D maybe TRBD2 (6 bases). TRBJ2-7 explains the end of the DNA better; the J call may be wrong. Germline V gives CDR1 LNHDA, CDR2 SQIVND (reference sequence). The CDR3 has 16 amino acids. The CDR3 sequence: CASSPSGHQGGYEQYF. The CDR3 DNA reads as TGTGCCAGTAGTCCGTCGGGCCACCAGGGAGGATACGAGCAGTACTTC.

The chain joins TRBV6-6 to TRBJ2-5; TRBD2 might be the D (5 bases). Gene TRBJ2-7 matches the end of the DNA better, so the J call may be wrong. Germline-derived CDR1 and CDR2 are MNHNY and SVGAGI (reference sequence). The CDR3 consists of 11 residues. The CDR3 nucleotides are TGTGCCAGCAGCCCCGGGGACGAGCAGTACTTC. Amino acid sequence: CASSPGDEQYF.

This clonotype turned up a few times. The chain recombines TRBV7-2 with TRBJ2-6; the D is unclear. Germline CDR1 SGHTA, CDR2 FQGNSA. The CDR3 has 16 residues. V lost 4 bases to trimming and J lost 9 bases, with 19 bases between them. The CDR3 sequence: CASSSWVRPHNNVLTF. CDR3 in DNA: TGTGCCAGCAGCTCGTGGGTTAGACCCCACAACAACGTCCTGACTTTC.

Only a few counts were recorded for this clonotype. V is TRBV7-9 and J is TRBJ2-3; possibly TRBD2 for D (6 bases). The CDR3 runs 15 residues. Trimming removed 5 bases from V and 3 bases from J, with 15 bases in between. CDR1 is SEHNR, CDR2 FQNEAQ, per germline (reference sequence). In DNA, the CDR3 is TGTGCCAGCAGCGCTAGTCCTCGGGGGACAGATACGCAGTATTTT. Translated, it gives CASSASPRGTDTQYF.

The CDR3 spells CATGDVAKNIQYF. The DNA for the CDR3 is TGTGCAACAGGGGACGTAGCCAAAAACATTCAGTACTTC. The chain links TRBV7-9 to TRBJ2-4; TRBD1 aligns across 7 bases. The germline gives CDR1 SEHNR, CDR2 FQNEAQ (reference sequence). There are 13 residues in the CDR3.

The chain employs TRBV5-1 and TRBJ2-3, with D maybe TRBD1 (6 bases). V was clipped by 3 bases and J by 1 base, with 12 bases between them. CDR1 is SGHRS, CDR2 YFSETQ, per germline. The CDR3 is 15 residues long. The CDR3 DNA is TGCGCCAGCAGCTATCAGGGGCCGCGCACAGATACGCAGTATTTT. It translates to CASSYQGPRTDTQYF. The entire variable domain, with the rest obtained from reference TRBV5-1 and TRBJ2-3, is as follows: KAGVTQTPRYLIKTRGQQVTLSCSPISGHRSVSWYQQTPGQGLQFLFEYFSETQRNKGNFPGRFSGRQFSNSRSEMNVSTLELGDSALYLCASSYQGPRTDTQYFGPGTRLTVL.

The chain recombines TRBV15 with TRBJ2-4, with 8 bases that match TRBD2. CDR1 is LNHNV, CDR2 YYDKDF, per germline (reference sequence). V shed 3 bases, J shed 9 bases, and the junction held 10 bases outside the gene matches. This CDR3 is 15 amino acids long. The CDR3 sequence is CATSSAGTSGVIQYF. The CDR3 bases are TGTGCCACCAGCAGTGCCGGGACTAGTGGGGTCATTCAGTACTTC. Looking up the rest from reference TRBV15 and TRBJ2-4 gives the full variable domain: DAMVIQNPRYQVTQFGKPVTLSCSQTLNHNVMYWYQQKSSQAPKLLFHYYDKDFNNEADTPDNFQSRRPNTSFCFLDIRSPGLGDTAMYLCATSSAGTSGVIQYFGAGTRLSVL.

This clonotype has just a few counts. The chain uses TRBV5-5 and TRBJ1-2; 8 positions agree with TRBD1. V was pared by 3 bases and J by 6 bases, with 7 bases of the junction left unmatched. CDR3 length: 14 residues. Germline V lookup: CDR1 SGHKS, CDR2 YYEKEE (reference sequence). CDR3 in DNA: TGTGCCAGCAGCTATTCGGACAGGGCTAATGGCTACACCTTC. As protein: CASSYSDRANGYTF.

This clonotype appeared a single time. The chain employs TRBV20-1 and TRBJ1-1; 7 bases map to TRBD1. V shed 5 bases and J 2 bases; nucleotides not matched to a gene: 5. This CDR3 has 13 residues. Germline-derived CDR1 and CDR2 are DFQATT and SNEGSKA (reference sequence). CDR3 protein: CSAAGGENTEAFF. CDR3 coding DNA: TGCAGTGCTGCAGGGGGTGAAAACACTGAAGCTTTCTTT.

The rearrangement uses TRBV10-3 and TRBJ2-5, with D maybe TRBD1 (6 bases). The better agreement between TRBJ2-7 and the DNA end casts doubt on the J call. The CDR3 contains 12 residues. Germline CDR1 reads ENHRY; CDR2 reads SYGVKD. The CDR3 nucleotides read TGTGCCATCAGTGAACAGGGCGTCGAGCAGTACTTC. The encoded protein is CAISEQGVEQYF.

This clonotype has more than one count but fewer than ten. V is TRBV6-1 and J is TRBJ1-6; 9 nucleotides match TRBD1. The CDR3 has 16 amino acids. Germline V gives CDR1 MNHNS, CDR2 SASEGT. Trimming at V came to 2 bases and at J to 7 bases, leaving 6 bases not matched to a gene. As DNA, the CDR3 is TGTGCCAGCAGTGAAATCGGACAGGGGAAAAATTCACCCCTCCACTTT. Translating it yields CASSEIGQGKNSPLHF.

Ten or more counts support this clonotype. The CDR3 region is CASSSLQETQYF. CDR3 nucleotide sequence: TGTGCCAGCAGCTCCCTCCAAGAGACCCAGTACTTC. This rearrangement joins TRBV7-2 to TRBJ2-5; D is ambiguous. Trimming took off 4 bases at V and 1 base at J, with 4 bases between the two ends. Germline V gene data show CDR1 as SGHTA and CDR2 as FQGNSA. The CDR3 totals 12 residues.

The chain recombines TRBV5-1 with TRBJ2-1; 11 nucleotides line up with TRBD2. V lost 4 bases and J lost 7; bases outside the gene matches: 7. This CDR3 has 15 residues. Germline V gene data show CDR1 as SGHRS and CDR2 as YFSETQ. CDR3 loop: CASSVPGTSGNEQFF. The CDR3 region has the DNA TGCGCCAGCAGCGTCCCCGGGACTAGCGGTAATGAGCAGTTCTTC.

This clonotype was seen only a few times. V gene TRBV28 combines with J gene TRBJ1-2; 7 nucleotides align to TRBD1. V was pared by 5 bases and J by 3 bases, with 9 bases of the junction left unmatched. CDR1 and CDR2 from the germline V gene are MDHEN and SYDVKM. The CDR3 covers 15 residues. For the CDR3, the DNA is TGTGCCAGCAGTGGGACAGACAGGGATTACTATGGCTACACCTTC. Translating gives CASSGTDRDYYGYTF.

This clonotype came up a few times. The chain employs TRBV7-2 and TRBJ2-7; 7 bases are a match to TRBD1. This CDR3 contains 15 residues. Germline lookup yields CDR1 SGHTA and CDR2 FQGNSA. The junction had 14 bases not matched to a gene; V was cut back by 5 bases and J by 7 bases. DNA of the CDR3: TGTGCCAGCAGCCGCACAACGGCCGAGGGGGCAGAGCAGTACTTC. It is translated as CASSRTTAEGAEQYF.

The V gene is TRBV12-3 or TRBV12-4, the J gene TRBJ2-4; 13 bases agree with TRBD2. V shed 6 bases and J 3 bases; nucleotides not matched to a gene: 11. This CDR3 comprises 18 residues. CDR3 nucleotides: TGTGCCAGCAGCCTTGGACTAGCGGGAGATCTTGGCAAAAACATTCAGTACTTC. This gives the protein CASSLGLAGDLGKNIQYF.

This clonotype was picked up one time. The V call is TRBV14, the J call TRBJ1-3, with D hard to call. The CDR3 is 13 amino acids. The V end was cut by 2 bases, the J end by 7 bases, with 9 bases between. Germline CDR1 reads SGHDN; CDR2 reads FVKESK. The CDR3 spells CASSQFQRNTIYF. CDR3 nucleotide sequence: TGTGCCAGCAGCCAATTCCAGAGGAACACCATATATTTT. The full variable domain, with the rest looked up from reference TRBV14 and TRBJ1-3, is EAGVTQFPSHSVIEKGQTVTLRCDPISGHDNLYWYRRVMGKEIKFLLHFVKESKQDESGMPNNRFLAERTGGTYSTLKVQPAELEDSGVYFCASSQFQRNTIYFGEGSWLTVV.

J is TRBJ2-2 and V is TRBV20-1; 12 nucleotides line up with TRBD2. The junction had 6 bases not matched to a gene; V was cut back by 0 bases and J by 4 bases. There are 17 residues in the CDR3. Germline CDR1 reads DFQATT; CDR2 reads SNEGSKA (reference sequence). CDR3 residues: CSAREPTSGSSTGELFF. The CDR3 coding sequence is TGCAGTGCTAGAGAACCGACTAGCGGGAGTAGCACCGGGGAGCTGTTTTTT.

This sequence joins TRBV6-4 and TRBJ2-3, with 9 bases fitting TRBD1. The V gene end was trimmed by 3 bases and the J gene end by 4 bases; junction bases not matched to a gene: 8. The length of the CDR3 is 16 residues. Germline CDR1 reads MRHNA; CDR2 reads SNTAGT. The CDR3 bases are TGTGCCAGCAGTGAGGTGGGACAGGGCGGTGCAGATACGCAGTATTTT. Protein: CASSEVGQGGADTQYF.

The chain joins TRBV10-3 to TRBJ2-1; no reliable D call. The DNA end is more similar to TRBJ2-5, so the J call may be wrong. This CDR3 is built from 14 residues. CDR1 is ENHRY and CDR2 is SYGVKD in the germline V gene. CDR3 bases: TGTGCCATCAGTGAGTCGGGTCTAGTCGAGACCCAGTACTTC. As protein: CAISESGLVETQYF.

This clonotype occurred a few times. The chain carries TRBV15 and TRBJ2-2, with D maybe TRBD2 (6 bases). V lost 0 bases and J lost 6, with 20 bases in between. The CDR3 length is 18 residues. Germline loops: CDR1 LNHNV, CDR2 YYDKDF (reference sequence). CDR3 loop: CATSRDLGEEIYAGELFF. DNA for the CDR3: TGTGCCACCAGCAGAGATCTGGGGGAGGAAATTTACGCCGGGGAGCTGTTTTTT.

In nucleotides, the CDR3 is TGTGCCAGCAGCGCGACAATAGCGGGGGGCCCTTACAATGAGCAGTTCTTC. This gives the protein CASSATIAGGPYNEQFF. The chain couples TRBV6-2 or TRBV6-3 to TRBJ2-1; 10 bases fit TRBD2. The CDR3 has 17 residues. The germline gives CDR1 MNHEY, CDR2 SVGEGT. V was pared by 6 bases and J by 4 bases, with 12 bases of the junction left unmatched.

CDR3 region: CASNGLAGNNEQFF. The CDR3 region has the DNA TGTGCCAGCAACGGACTAGCGGGGAACAATGAGCAGTTCTTC. The rearrangement uses TRBV6-1 and TRBJ2-5, with 12 bases that match TRBD2. With the DNA end fitting TRBJ2-1 better, the J assignment may be wrong. The CDR3 is 14 amino acids. CDR1 and CDR2 (germline): MNHNS, SASEGT.

The chain is built from TRBV6-5 and TRBJ1-2, with no clear D. V was trimmed by 0 bases and J by 3 bases, leaving 8 bases between them. Germline values: CDR1 MNHEY, CDR2 SVGAGI. CDR3 size: 14 residues. The CDR3 nucleotides are TGTGCCAGCAGTTACTCGAGGAGGGACTATGGCTACACCTTC. Translating it yields CASSYSRRDYGYTF.

The J gene is TRBJ2-1, the V gene TRBV20-1; 10 bases line up with TRBD2. CDR1 DFQATT and CDR2 SNEGSKA come from the germline V gene (reference sequence). The CDR3 sequence is 14 residues long. V was clipped by 0 bases and J by 5 bases; unmatched bases: 1. CDR3 nucleotide sequence: TGCAGTGCTAGAGATGGACTAGCGGACAATGAGCAGTTCTTC. This encodes CSARDGLADNEQFF.

A few counts support this clonotype. The chain carries TRBV20-1 and TRBJ2-1; D remains ambiguous. Germline loops: CDR1 DFQATT, CDR2 SNEGSKA (reference sequence). The CDR3 spans 10 residues. Trimming cost V 6 bases and J 5 bases, with 5 bases left between them. The CDR3 loop reads CSALDNEQFF. The CDR3 DNA reads as TGCAGTGCCCTCGACAATGAGCAGTTCTTC.

The chain links TRBV6-1 to TRBJ2-5, with TRBD1 matching over 9 bases. The germline V gene encodes CDR1 MNHNS and CDR2 SASEGT. The CDR3 runs to 16 residues. With V trimmed by 6 bases and J by 4 bases, 12 bases remained unmatched. The CDR3 spells CASSPRGQGLGETQYF. The CDR3 coding sequence is TGTGCCAGCAGCCCCCGGGGACAGGGACTGGGAGAGACCCAGTACTTC.